Included here is one T cell receptor beta chain sequence, with context. TCRdb independently ran MiXCR on the 5' RACE reads; one entry per CDR3 protein. The repertoire includes approximately 250,000 distinct CDR3 sequences, roughly 5.2% of them detected once, and 2.5% to 4% sits in the top ten. CDR3 length: 16 amino acids. Germline CDR1 reads MNHEY; CDR2 reads SVGEGT. V was clipped by 6 bases and J by 2 bases; unmatched bases: 2. These data come from a study of T cells after yellow fever vaccination. Sequences were derived from CD4+ T cells sorted from PBMCs, sampled on the day of the yellow fever booster vaccination. The J gene is TRBJ2-6, the V gene TRBV6-2 or TRBV6-3, with TRBD1 identical over 12 bases. The TCR was taken from a young man who received the YFV17D yellow fever vaccine. CDR3 bases: TGTGCCAGCAGCTGGGACAGGGGGCCTGGGGCCAACGTCCTGACTTTC. Protein product: CASSWDRGPGANVLTF.